The text below deals with one T cell receptor (beta chain). No antigen is known for it. The data were taken from a study of cytomegalovirus exposure and HLA in healthy donors. Trimming shortened V by 2 bases and J by 3 bases, and 14 bases separated the two germline ends. The CDR3 has 16 amino acids. Germline CDR1 MNHEY, CDR2 SVGAGI. Regarding the study as a whole: Later analysis demonstrated an association between a missense DCLRE1C variant and TCR beta V- and J-gene trimming. Among TCR beta chains, those listed as cytomegalovirus-associated numbered approximately 150.

60 Vbeta and 13 Jbeta primers were used in PCR. The method was immunoSEQ multiplex PCR; TCRdb's version includes in-frame clones alone and lacks a portion of them. The sample has more than 150,000 clones, over 75% seen once. The sequence was obtained from a woman aged 30 to 39 in good health and CMV-seronegative. Sequencing input: PBMCs. The V call is TRBV6-5, the J call TRBJ1-3; tentatively, D is TRBD1 (6 bases). The CDR3 spells CASSYTTGNDGNTIYF. DNA of the CDR3: TGTGCCAGCAGTTACACGACAGGAAACGATGGAAACACCATATATTTT.